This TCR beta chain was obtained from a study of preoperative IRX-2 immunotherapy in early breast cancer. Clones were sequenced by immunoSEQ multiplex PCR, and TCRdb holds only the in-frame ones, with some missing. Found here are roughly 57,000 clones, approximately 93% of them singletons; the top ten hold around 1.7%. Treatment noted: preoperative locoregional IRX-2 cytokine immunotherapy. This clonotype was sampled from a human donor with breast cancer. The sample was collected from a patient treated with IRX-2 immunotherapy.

In DNA form, the CDR3 reads TGTGCCATCAGTGGACAGGGGGCTGGCGAGCAGTACTTC. The encoded protein is CAISGQGAGEQYF. This chain connects TRBV10-3 to TRBJ2-7; 10 bases map to TRBD1. The CDR3 extends over 13 amino acids. Germline-derived CDR1 and CDR2 are ENHRY and SYGVKD. With V trimmed by 4 bases and J by 6 bases, 3 bases remained unmatched.